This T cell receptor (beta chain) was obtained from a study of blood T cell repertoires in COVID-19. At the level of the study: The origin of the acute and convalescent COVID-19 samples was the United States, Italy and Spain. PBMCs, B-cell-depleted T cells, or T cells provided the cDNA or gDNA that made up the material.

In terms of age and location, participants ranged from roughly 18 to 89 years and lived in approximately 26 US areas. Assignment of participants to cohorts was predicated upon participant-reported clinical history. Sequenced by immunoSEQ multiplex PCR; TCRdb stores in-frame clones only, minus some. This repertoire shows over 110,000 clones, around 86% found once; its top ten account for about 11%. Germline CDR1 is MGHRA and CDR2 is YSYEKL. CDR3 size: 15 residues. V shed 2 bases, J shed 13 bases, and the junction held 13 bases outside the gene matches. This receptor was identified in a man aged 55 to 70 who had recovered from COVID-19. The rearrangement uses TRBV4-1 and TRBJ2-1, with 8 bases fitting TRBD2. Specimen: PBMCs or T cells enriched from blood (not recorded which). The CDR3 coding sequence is TGCGCCAGCAGCCAACGAAGGGGAGCGGGAGAAGATCAGTTCTTC. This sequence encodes CASSQRRGAGEDQFF.